Listed here are 27 T cell receptor beta chains from one sample, sequenced in a study of blood T cell repertoires in COVID-19. Assay: immunoSEQ multiplex PCR; the TCRdb copy retains only in-frame clones and omits some. Among some 300,000 clones, more than 75% were seen once, and the ten largest hold around 1.4%. What was sequenced was peripheral blood. These TCRs come from a man between 65 and 85 years old with acute or convalescent COVID-19.

The table lists this clone with a count of one. V and J are TRBV4-3 and TRBJ1-3; no clear D. V lost 0 bases and J 5 bases, leaving 11 bases between the germline ends. The CDR3 runs to 15 residues. Germline loops: CDR1 LGHNA, CDR2 YSLEER. The DNA of the CDR3 is TGCGCCAGCAGCCAAGATAACACCCCACGAAACACCATATATTTT. Protein product: CASSQDNTPRNTIYF.

The chain recombines TRBV19 with TRBJ2-1; TRBD1 matches at 11 bases. The germline gives CDR1 LNHDA, CDR2 SQIVND (reference sequence). The CDR3 length is 15 residues. J gave up 4 bases and V 6 bases, and 5 bases lay outside the gene matches. CDR3: CASSTGTGGYNEQFF. The CDR3 bases are TGTGCCAGTAGCACTGGGACAGGGGGATACAATGAGCAGTTCTTC. Combining the CDR3 with reference TRBV19 and TRBJ2-1 gives the whole variable domain DGGITQSPKYLFRKEGQNVTLSCEQNLNHDAMYWYRQDPGQGLRLIYYSQIVNDFQKGDIAEGYSVSREKKESFPLTVTSAQKNPTAFYLCASSTGTGGYNEQFFGPGTRLTVL.

The rearrangement links TRBV14 to TRBJ2-4, with D hard to call. Germline values: CDR1 SGHDN, CDR2 FVKESK. With 3 bases removed from V and 6 bases from J, the gap between germline ends came to 3 bases. The CDR3 runs to 11 residues. The chain's CDR3 is CASSHSNIQYF. For the CDR3, the DNA is TGTGCCAGCAGCCACTCAAACATTCAGTACTTC.

This clone was picked up a small number of times. This chain links TRBV7-9 with TRBJ1-6, with a weak D call TRBD1 (6 bases). The CDR3 is 15 residues long. Germline CDR1 SEHNR, CDR2 FQNEAQ (reference sequence). The V and J ends lost 5 bases and 10 bases respectively, with 18 bases between them. The CDR3 coding sequence is TGTGCCAGCAGCAAGACAGGCGAATCGGGATCACCCCTCCACTTT. Translation: CASSKTGESGSPLHF.

The chain couples TRBV19 to TRBJ1-2; 8 bases are shared with TRBD1. CDR1 is LNHDA and CDR2 is SQIVND in the germline V gene (reference sequence). CDR3 length: 14 residues. V lost 3 bases, J lost 4 bases, and 4 bases stayed unmatched. The CDR3 loop reads CASSIGTGPYGYTF. The CDR3 DNA is TGTGCCAGTAGTATTGGGACAGGACCCTATGGCTACACCTTC.

V is TRBV7-2 and J is TRBJ2-1; 11 positions agree with TRBD2. Germline CDR1 is SGHTA and CDR2 is FQGNSA. The CDR3 is 12 amino acids. V trimming: 5 bases; J trimming: 14 bases; junction bases outside the gene matches: 5. CDR3 bases: TGTGCCAGCAGCGGCACTAGCGGGAGTGAGTTCTTC. Translation gives CASSGTSGSEFF.

The table lists this clone with a count of one. This chain uses TRBV4-3 with TRBJ2-3; 11 bases line up with TRBD2. The trim removed 3 bases at V and 5 bases at J, leaving 7 bases unmatched. This CDR3 is 16 amino acids long. The germline gives CDR1 LGHNA, CDR2 YSLEER. The CDR3 nucleotides are TGCGCCAGCAGCCAGACACTAGCGGGAGAGGTAGATACGCAGTATTTT. It translates to CASSQTLAGEVDTQYF.

This rearrangement joins TRBV6-2 or TRBV6-3 to TRBJ2-1; 9 nucleotides match TRBD1. CDR1 is MNHEY, CDR2 SVGEGT, per germline. With 5 bases clipped from V and 9 bases from J, the junction kept 11 bases outside the gene matches. The CDR3 runs to 15 residues. CDR3 sequence (DNA): TGTGCCAGCAGTCCACCGGGACAGGGTACGAGTGAGCAGTTCTTC. Protein sequence: CASSPPGQGTSEQFF.

Only a few counts were recorded for this clone. CDR3 nucleotide sequence: TGTGCCAGCAGGTTACCCCCGACAGATACGCAGTATTTT. This gives the protein CASRLPPTDTQYF. This rearrangement joins TRBV28 to TRBJ2-3; D is uncertain. The CDR3 is made up of 13 amino acids. Germline CDR1 is MDHEN and CDR2 is SYDVKM. V gave up 6 bases and J gave up 3 bases, with 10 bases separating them.

A single count supports this clone. This same CDR3 is encoded by further DNA sequences in the sample. The gene calls are TRBV5-1 and TRBJ2-5; D call uncertain. Per germline, CDR1 SGHRS and CDR2 YFSETQ. V was pared by 0 bases and J by 5 bases, with 8 bases between. This CDR3 comprises 13 residues. The CDR3 spells CASSLGPEETQYF. The CDR3 DNA reads as TGCGCCAGCAGCTTGGGCCCGGAGGAGACCCAGTACTTC.

This clone was seen once. The V gene is TRBV28, the J gene TRBJ2-1, with 9 bases fitting TRBD2. Looked up from germline, CDR1 is MDHEN and CDR2 is SYDVKM. J was trimmed by 7 bases and V by 6 bases; bases with no gene match: 13. The CDR3 has 16 residues. Here the CDR3 DNA reads TGTGCCAGCAGCCCGCCGAATAGCGGGAGCTTTAATGAGCAGTTCTTC. Its protein is CASSPPNSGSFNEQFF.

This clone was seen only once. The V call is TRBV7-9, the J call TRBJ2-5; 7 bases are shared with TRBD1. The CDR3 extends over 15 amino acids. The germline V gene encodes CDR1 SEHNR and CDR2 FQNEAQ (reference sequence). J lost 3 bases, V lost 1 base, and 5 bases had no gene match. For the CDR3, the DNA is TGTGCCAGCAGCTTAGTTGGGACAGAAAAAGAGACCCAGTACTTC. Translation: CASSLVGTEKETQYF.

This chain links TRBV7-8 with TRBJ1-2; D is undetermined. Trimming stripped 1 base from V and 1 base from J, with 7 bases between. The germline gives CDR1 SGHVS, CDR2 FQNEAQ. This CDR3 spans 14 amino acids. This CDR3 reads CASSLEGSNYGYTF. Here the CDR3 DNA reads TGTGCCAGCAGCTTAGAAGGGAGTAACTATGGCTACACCTTC.

The chain carries TRBV6-6 and TRBJ2-5, with TRBD1 matching over 8 bases. Germline V CDR1 and CDR2: MNHNY, SVGAGI (reference sequence). V lost 6 bases and J lost 4; bases outside the gene matches: 7. The CDR3 loop spans 14 amino acids. The CDR3: CASSDRGGGETQYF. CDR3 nucleotide sequence: TGTGCCAGCAGCGACAGGGGAGGCGGAGAGACCCAGTACTTC.

This chain connects TRBV29-1 to TRBJ2-7; TRBD1 matches 9 bases. In germline, CDR1 is SQVTM, CDR2 ANQGSEA. The CDR3 has 14 residues. With 5 bases clipped from V and 2 bases from J, the junction kept 7 bases outside the gene matches. The CDR3 sequence is CSVLRDRETYEQYF. DNA for the CDR3: TGCAGCGTTCTCCGGGACAGGGAAACCTACGAGCAGTACTTC.

This chain links TRBV7-3 with TRBJ2-3; D call uncertain. Trimming stripped 2 bases from V and 0 bases from J, with 9 bases between. The CDR3 is 15 residues long. Germline values: CDR1 SGHTA, CDR2 FQGTGA. The CDR3 sequence is CASSLLGGSTDTQYF. The CDR3 DNA follows: TGTGCCAGCAGCTTACTTGGCGGTAGCACAGATACGCAGTATTTT.

The chain uses TRBV6-5 and TRBJ1-5, with D perhaps matching TRBD1 (5 bases). The CDR3 spans 15 residues. The V end was cut by 6 bases, the J end by 7 bases, with 19 bases between. CDR1 is MNHEY and CDR2 is SVGAGI in the germline V gene. The CDR3 loop is CASRPTSGNWQPQHF. CDR3 DNA sequence: TGTGCCAGCAGGCCAACTTCAGGGAACTGGCAGCCCCAGCATTTT.

This clone turned up a few times. This chain uses TRBV2 with TRBJ2-7; 8 bases match TRBD1. This CDR3 is built from 13 residues. Looked up from germline, CDR1 is SNHLY and CDR2 is FYNNEI. Trimming took 5 bases from V and 5 from J; bases not matched to a gene: 5. The CDR3: CASSRTGYHEQYF. The CDR3 coding sequence is TGTGCCAGCAGTAGGACAGGGTACCACGAGCAGTACTTC.

V is TRBV24-1 and J is TRBJ2-3, with D tentatively TRBD2 (6 bases). Trimming pared 3 bases from V and 4 bases from J, leaving 16 bases between. The CDR3 contains 16 residues. Germline CDR1 KGHDR, CDR2 SFDVKD. The CDR3 DNA reads TGTGCCACCAGTGATCCCGCCGGGGGAGCCCCAGATACGCAGTATTTT. This codes for CATSDPAGGAPDTQYF.

The chain couples TRBV10-1 to TRBJ2-1; the D gene is possibly TRBD2 (5 bases). CDR3 length equals 15 residues. CDR1 and CDR2 from the germline V gene are WNHNN and SYGVQD (reference sequence). The V gene lost 2 bases and the J gene lost 7 bases, with 15 bases spanning the gap. The CDR3 loop reads CASSEVAGSGNEQFF. The CDR3 DNA reads as TGCGCCAGCAGTGAGGTTGCGGGTTCGGGAAATGAGCAGTTCTTC.

The chain couples TRBV28 to TRBJ2-7, with D possibly TRBD1 on 6 matching bases. This CDR3 is 12 amino acids long. V lost 3 bases to trimming and J lost 6 bases, with 9 bases between them. Germline lookup yields CDR1 MDHEN and CDR2 SYDVKM. CDR3 in amino acids: CASSFRGIEQYF. The CDR3 DNA follows: TGTGCCAGCAGTTTTAGGGGGATCGAGCAGTACTTC.

This chain links TRBV7-2 with TRBJ1-6; a weak D match, TRBD1 (5 bases). The V end was cut by 7 bases, the J end by 10 bases, with 17 bases between. This CDR3 comprises 14 residues. CDR1 is SGHTA, CDR2 FQGNSA, per germline. The CDR3 protein is CASTPQGVGSPLHF. The CDR3 coding sequence is TGTGCCAGCACCCCCCAGGGTGTCGGGTCACCCCTCCACTTT. Supplemented by reference TRBV7-2 and TRBJ1-6, the full variable domain reads GAGVSQSPSNKVTEKGKDVELRCDPISGHTALYWYRQSLGQGLEFLIYFQGNSAPDKSGLPSDRFSAERTGGSVSTLTIQRTQQEDSAVYLCASTPQGVGSPLHFGNGTRLTVT.

The J gene is TRBJ1-5, the V gene TRBV6-5; 7 bases are a match to TRBD1. The CDR3 contains 15 residues. Germline CDR1 is MNHEY and CDR2 is SVGAGI. V was clipped by 6 bases and J by 0 bases; unmatched bases: 5. The CDR3 DNA reads as TGTGCCAGCAGGGGACAGCCCGATAGCAATCAGCCCCAGCATTTT. It translates to CASRGQPDSNQPQHF.

This clone came up once. The chain employs TRBV5-4 and TRBJ1-6, with D unresolved. Per the germline V gene, CDR1 is SGHNT and CDR2 is YYREEE (reference sequence). The CDR3 covers 12 residues. V lost 1 base and J 8 bases, leaving 4 bases between the germline ends. As DNA, the CDR3 is TGTGCCAGCAGCTTGCGGGATTCACCCCTCCACTTT. Protein sequence: CASSLRDSPLHF.

The chain couples TRBV19 to TRBJ1-1, with D uncertain. The germline gives CDR1 LNHDA, CDR2 SQIVND (reference sequence). This CDR3 is 17 amino acids long. V gave up 3 bases and J gave up 0 bases, with 17 bases separating them. CDR3 DNA: TGTGCCAGTAGTATCATTAGGAGTGACTACATGAACACTGAAGCTTTCTTT. Its protein is CASSIIRSDYMNTEAFF. Supplemented by reference TRBV19 and TRBJ1-1, the full variable domain reads DGGITQSPKYLFRKEGQNVTLSCEQNLNHDAMYWYRQDPGQGLRLIYYSQIVNDFQKGDIAEGYSVSREKKESFPLTVTSAQKNPTAFYLCASSIIRSDYMNTEAFFGQGTRLTVV.

The chain recombines TRBV15 with TRBJ1-2, with D unresolved. Germline V gives CDR1 LNHNV, CDR2 YYDKDF (reference sequence). The CDR3 loop spans 12 amino acids. The V end was cut by 0 bases, the J end by 4 bases, with 3 bases between. The CDR3 DNA reads as TGTGCCACCAGCAGAGATATCTATGGCTACACCTTC. Amino acid sequence: CATSRDIYGYTF.

This rearrangement joins TRBV7-9 to TRBJ1-5; D might be TRBD1 (5 bases). CDR3 length equals 15 residues. Trimming removed 0 bases from V and 3 bases from J, with 9 bases in between. Germline loops: CDR1 SEHNR, CDR2 FQNEAQ (reference sequence). The CDR3 coding sequence is TGTGCCAGCAGCTTAGCGGTGGACAACAATCAGCCCCAGCATTTT. It is translated as CASSLAVDNNQPQHF.